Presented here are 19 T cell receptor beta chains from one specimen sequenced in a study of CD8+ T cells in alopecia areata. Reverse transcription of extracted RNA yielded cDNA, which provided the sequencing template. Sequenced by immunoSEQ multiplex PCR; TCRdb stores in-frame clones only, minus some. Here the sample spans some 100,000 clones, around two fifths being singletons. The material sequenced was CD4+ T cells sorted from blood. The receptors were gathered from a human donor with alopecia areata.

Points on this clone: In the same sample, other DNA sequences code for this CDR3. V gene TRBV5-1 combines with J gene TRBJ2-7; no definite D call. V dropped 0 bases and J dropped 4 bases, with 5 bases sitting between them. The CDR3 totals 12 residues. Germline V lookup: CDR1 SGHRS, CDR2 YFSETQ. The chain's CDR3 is CASSLGGYEQYF. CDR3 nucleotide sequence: TGCGCCAGCAGCTTGGGTGGGTACGAGCAGTACTTC.

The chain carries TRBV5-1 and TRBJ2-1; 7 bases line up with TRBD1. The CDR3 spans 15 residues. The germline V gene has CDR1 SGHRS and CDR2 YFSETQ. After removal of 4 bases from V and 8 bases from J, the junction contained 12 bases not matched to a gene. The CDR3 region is CASSPGQPLYDEQFF. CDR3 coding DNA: TGCGCCAGCAGCCCGGGACAGCCGTTGTACGATGAGCAGTTCTTC.

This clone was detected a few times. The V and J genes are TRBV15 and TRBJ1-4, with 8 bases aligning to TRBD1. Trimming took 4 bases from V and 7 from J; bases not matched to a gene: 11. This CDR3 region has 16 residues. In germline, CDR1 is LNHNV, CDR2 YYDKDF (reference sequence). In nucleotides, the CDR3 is TGTGCCACCAGCATACGGCGGACAGGGAGAACTGAAAAACTGTTTTTT. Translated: CATSIRRTGRTEKLFF. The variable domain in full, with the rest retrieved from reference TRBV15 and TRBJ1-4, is DAMVIQNPRYQVTQFGKPVTLSCSQTLNHNVMYWYQQKSSQAPKLLFHYYDKDFNNEADTPDNFQSRRPNTSFCFLDIRSPGLGDTAMYLCATSIRRTGRTEKLFFGSGTQLSVL.

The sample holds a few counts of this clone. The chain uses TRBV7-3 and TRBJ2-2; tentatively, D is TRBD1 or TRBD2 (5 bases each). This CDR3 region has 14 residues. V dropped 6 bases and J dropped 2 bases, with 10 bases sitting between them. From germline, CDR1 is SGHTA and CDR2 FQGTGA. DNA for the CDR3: TGTGCCAGCAGGAAGGGGACCAACACCGGGGAGCTGTTTTTT. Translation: CASRKGTNTGELFF.

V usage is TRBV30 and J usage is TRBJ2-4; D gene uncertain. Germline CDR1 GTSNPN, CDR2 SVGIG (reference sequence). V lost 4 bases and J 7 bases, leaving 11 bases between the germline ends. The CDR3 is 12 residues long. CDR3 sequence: CAWKPGLNIQYF. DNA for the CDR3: TGTGCCTGGAAACCTGGCTTGAACATTCAGTACTTC. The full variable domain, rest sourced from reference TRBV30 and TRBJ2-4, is SQTIHQWPATLVQPVGSPLSLECTVEGTSNPNLYWYRQAAGRGLQLLFYSVGIGQISSEVPQNLSASRPQDRQFILSSKKLLLSDSGFYLCAWKPGLNIQYFGAGTRLSVL.

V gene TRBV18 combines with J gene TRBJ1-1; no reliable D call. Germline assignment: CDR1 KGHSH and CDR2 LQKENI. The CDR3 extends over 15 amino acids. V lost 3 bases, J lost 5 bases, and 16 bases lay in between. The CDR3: CASSPREEGITEAFF. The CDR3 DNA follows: TGTGCCAGCTCACCCCGAGAGGAGGGTATAACTGAAGCTTTCTTT. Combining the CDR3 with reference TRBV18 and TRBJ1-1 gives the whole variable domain NAGVMQNPRHLVRRRGQEARLRCSPMKGHSHVYWYRQLPEEGLKFMVYLQKENIIDESGMPKERFSAEFPKEGPSILRIQQVVRGDSAAYFCASSPREEGITEAFFGQGTRLTVV.

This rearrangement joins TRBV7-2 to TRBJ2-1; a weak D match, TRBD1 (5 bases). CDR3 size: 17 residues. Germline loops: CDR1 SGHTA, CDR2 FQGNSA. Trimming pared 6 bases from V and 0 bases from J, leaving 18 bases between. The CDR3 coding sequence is TGTGCCAGCAGGTCTAGGGGTGGCCCAAGCTCCTACAATGAGCAGTTCTTC. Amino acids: CASRSRGGPSSYNEQFF.

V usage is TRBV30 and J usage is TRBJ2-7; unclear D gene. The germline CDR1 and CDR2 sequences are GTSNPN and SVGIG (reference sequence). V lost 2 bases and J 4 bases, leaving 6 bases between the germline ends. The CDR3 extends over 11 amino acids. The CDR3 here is CAWSRRYEQYF. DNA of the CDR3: TGTGCCTGGAGTAGAAGGTACGAGCAGTACTTC.

CDR3 region: CASSSYLGTDYGYTF. For the CDR3, the DNA is TGTGCCAGCAGCTCGTATCTTGGGACAGACTATGGCTACACCTTC. The chain recombines TRBV7-2 with TRBJ1-2; 7 bases fit TRBD1. With 4 bases clipped from V and 3 bases from J, the junction kept 8 bases outside the gene matches. Germline CDR1 is SGHTA and CDR2 is FQGNSA. The CDR3 has 15 residues.

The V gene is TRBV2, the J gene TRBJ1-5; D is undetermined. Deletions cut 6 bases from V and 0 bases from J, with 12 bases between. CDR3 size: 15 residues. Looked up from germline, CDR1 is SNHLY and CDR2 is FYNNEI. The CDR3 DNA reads TGTGCCAGCAGCGGTAACACCTATAGCAATCAGCCCCAGCATTTT. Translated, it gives CASSGNTYSNQPQHF.

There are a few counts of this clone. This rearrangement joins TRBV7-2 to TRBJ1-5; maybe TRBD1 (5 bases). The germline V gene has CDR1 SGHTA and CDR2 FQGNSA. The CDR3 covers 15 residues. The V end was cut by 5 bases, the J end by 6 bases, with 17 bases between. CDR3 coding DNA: TGTGCCAGCAGCCCTCCGGGACTCCTGGGTCAGCCCCAGCATTTT. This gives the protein CASSPPGLLGQPQHF.

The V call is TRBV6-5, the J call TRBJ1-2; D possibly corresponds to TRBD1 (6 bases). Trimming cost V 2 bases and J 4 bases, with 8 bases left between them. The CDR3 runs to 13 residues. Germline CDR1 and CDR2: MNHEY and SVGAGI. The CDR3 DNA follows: TGTGCCAGCAGTTACACAGGGAGCTATGGCTACACCTTC. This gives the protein CASSYTGSYGYTF.

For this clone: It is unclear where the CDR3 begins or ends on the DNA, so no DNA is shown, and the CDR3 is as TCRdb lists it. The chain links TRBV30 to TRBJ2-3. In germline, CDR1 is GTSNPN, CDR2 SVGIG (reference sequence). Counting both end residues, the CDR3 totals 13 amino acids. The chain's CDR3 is CACASTSTDTQYF.

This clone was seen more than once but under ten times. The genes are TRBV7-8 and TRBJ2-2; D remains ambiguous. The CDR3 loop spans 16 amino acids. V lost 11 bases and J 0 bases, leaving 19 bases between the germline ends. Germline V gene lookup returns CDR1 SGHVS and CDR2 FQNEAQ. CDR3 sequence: CAYRRYSDSNTGELFF. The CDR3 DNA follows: TGTGCCTACCGCAGGTACTCGGATTCGAACACCGGGGAGCTGTTTTTT.

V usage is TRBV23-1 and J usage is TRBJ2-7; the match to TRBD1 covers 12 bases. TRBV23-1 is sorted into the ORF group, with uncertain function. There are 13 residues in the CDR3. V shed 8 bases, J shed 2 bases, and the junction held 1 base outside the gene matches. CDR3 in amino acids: CASGTGGPYEQYF. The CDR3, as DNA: TGCGCCAGCGGGACAGGGGGCCCCTACGAGCAGTACTTC.

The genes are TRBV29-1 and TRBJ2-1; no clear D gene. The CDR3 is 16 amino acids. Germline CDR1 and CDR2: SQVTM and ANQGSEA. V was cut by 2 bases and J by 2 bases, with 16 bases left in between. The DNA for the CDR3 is TGCAGCGTTGAATTTTTGGTCAGGAACCCCTACAATGAGCAGTTCTTC. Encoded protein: CSVEFLVRNPYNEQFF.

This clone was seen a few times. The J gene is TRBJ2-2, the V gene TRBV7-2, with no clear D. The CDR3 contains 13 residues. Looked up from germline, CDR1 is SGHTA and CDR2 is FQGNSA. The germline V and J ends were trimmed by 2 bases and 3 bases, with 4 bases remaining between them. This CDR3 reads CASSLQDTGELFF. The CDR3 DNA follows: TGTGCCAGCAGCTTACAAGACACCGGGGAGCTGTTTTTT.

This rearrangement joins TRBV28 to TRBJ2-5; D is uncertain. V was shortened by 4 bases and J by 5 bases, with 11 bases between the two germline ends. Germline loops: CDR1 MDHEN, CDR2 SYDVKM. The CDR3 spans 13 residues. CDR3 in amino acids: CASSSPALETQYF. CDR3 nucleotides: TGTGCCAGCAGTTCCCCCGCTTTGGAGACCCAGTACTTC.

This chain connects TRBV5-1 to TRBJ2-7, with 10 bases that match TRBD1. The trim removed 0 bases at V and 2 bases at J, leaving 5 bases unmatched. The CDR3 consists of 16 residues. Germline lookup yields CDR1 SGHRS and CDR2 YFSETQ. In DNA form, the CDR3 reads TGCGCCAGCAGCTTGGCCGGAGGGACAGGGGCCTACGAGCAGTACTTC. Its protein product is CASSLAGGTGAYEQYF.